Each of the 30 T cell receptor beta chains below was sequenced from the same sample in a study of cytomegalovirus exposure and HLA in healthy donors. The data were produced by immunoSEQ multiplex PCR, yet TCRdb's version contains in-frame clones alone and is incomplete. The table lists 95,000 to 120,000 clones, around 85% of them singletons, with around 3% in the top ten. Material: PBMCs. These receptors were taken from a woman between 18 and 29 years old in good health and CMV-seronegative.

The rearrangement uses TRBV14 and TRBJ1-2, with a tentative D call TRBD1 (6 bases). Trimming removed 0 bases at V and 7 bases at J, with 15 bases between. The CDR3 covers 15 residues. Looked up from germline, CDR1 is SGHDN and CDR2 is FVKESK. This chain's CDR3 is CASSQDRRGEGGYTF. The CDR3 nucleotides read TGTGCCAGCAGCCAAGATAGAAGGGGGGAGGGTGGCTACACCTTC.

The CDR3 nucleotides are TGTGCCAGCAGCGCATTACTAGCGGGGATCTACAATGAGCAGTTCTTC. Translated: CASSALLAGIYNEQFF. J is TRBJ2-1 and V is TRBV7-9; 10 nucleotides match TRBD2. Germline V lookup: CDR1 SEHNR, CDR2 FQNEAQ (reference sequence). CDR3 length equals 16 residues. V lost 5 bases to trimming and J lost 3 bases; unmatched junction nucleotides: 7.

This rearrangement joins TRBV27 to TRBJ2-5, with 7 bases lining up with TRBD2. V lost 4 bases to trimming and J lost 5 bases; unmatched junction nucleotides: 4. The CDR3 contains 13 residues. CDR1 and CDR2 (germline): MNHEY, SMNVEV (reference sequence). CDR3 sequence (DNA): TGTGCCAGCAGTTCCCAGGGAGGGGAGACCCAGTACTTC. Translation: CASSSQGGETQYF.

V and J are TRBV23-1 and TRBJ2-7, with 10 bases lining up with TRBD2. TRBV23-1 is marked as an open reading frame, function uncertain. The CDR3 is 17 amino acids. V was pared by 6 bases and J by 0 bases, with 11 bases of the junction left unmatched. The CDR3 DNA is TGCGCCAGCAGCCTTACCGGGAAGCGGGGGGGCTCCTACGAGCAGTACTTC. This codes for CASSLTGKRGGSYEQYF.

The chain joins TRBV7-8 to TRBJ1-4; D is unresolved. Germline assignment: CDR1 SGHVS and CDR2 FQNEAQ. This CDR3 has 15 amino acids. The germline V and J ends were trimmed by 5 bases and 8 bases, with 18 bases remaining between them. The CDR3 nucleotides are TGTGCCAGCAGCCACGGGGAACGAATTCGGGAAAAACTGTTTTTT. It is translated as CASSHGERIREKLFF.

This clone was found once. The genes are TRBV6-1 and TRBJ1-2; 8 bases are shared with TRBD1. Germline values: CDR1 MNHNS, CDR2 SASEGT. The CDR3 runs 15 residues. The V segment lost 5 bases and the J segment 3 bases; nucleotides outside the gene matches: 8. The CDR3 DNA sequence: TGTGCCAGCAGTTTTGTGCAGGGGGCGTACTATGGCTACACCTTC. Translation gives CASSFVQGAYYGYTF.

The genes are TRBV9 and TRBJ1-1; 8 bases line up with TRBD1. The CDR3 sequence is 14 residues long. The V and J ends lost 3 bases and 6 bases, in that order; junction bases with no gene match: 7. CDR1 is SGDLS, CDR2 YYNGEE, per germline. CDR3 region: CASSALDRASEAFF. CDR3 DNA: TGTGCCAGCAGCGCGCTGGACAGGGCGTCTGAAGCTTTCTTT.

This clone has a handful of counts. This chain's CDR3 is CASSFQGAYEQYF. In nucleotides, the CDR3 is TGTGCCAGCAGTTTCCAGGGGGCCTACGAGCAGTACTTC. The chain joins TRBV27 to TRBJ2-7; 7 nucleotides align to TRBD1. CDR3 size: 13 residues. CDR1 and CDR2 from the germline V gene are MNHEY and SMNVEV (reference sequence). The V segment lost 3 bases and the J segment 2 bases; nucleotides outside the gene matches: 1.

The CDR3 nucleotides are TGTGCCAGCAGTTACAGGGGAGAGACCCAGTACTTC. This translates into CASSYRGETQYF. J is TRBJ2-5 and V is TRBV6-5; a weak D match, TRBD1 (5 bases). The length of the CDR3 is 12 residues. Trimming pared 2 bases from V and 4 bases from J, leaving 5 bases between. CDR1 MNHEY and CDR2 SVGAGI come from the germline V gene.

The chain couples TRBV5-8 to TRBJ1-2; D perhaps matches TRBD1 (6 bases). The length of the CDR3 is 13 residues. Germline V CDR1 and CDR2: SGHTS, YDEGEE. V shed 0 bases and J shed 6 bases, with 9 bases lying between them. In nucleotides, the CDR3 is TGTGCCAGCAGCTTGGCCAGGGGCAATGGCTACACCTTC. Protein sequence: CASSLARGNGYTF. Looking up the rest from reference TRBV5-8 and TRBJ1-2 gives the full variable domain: EAGVTQSPTHLIKTRGQQATLRCSPISGHTSVYWYQQALGLGLQFLLWYDEGEERNRGNFPPRFSGRQFPNYSSELNVNALELEDSALYLCASSLARGNGYTFGSGTRLTVV.

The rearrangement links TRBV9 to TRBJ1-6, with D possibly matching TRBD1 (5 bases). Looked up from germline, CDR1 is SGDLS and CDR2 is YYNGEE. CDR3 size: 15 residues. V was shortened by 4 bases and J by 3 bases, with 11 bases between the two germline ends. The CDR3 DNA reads TGTGCCAGCAGCCCTAAGACAGACTATAATTCACCCCTCCACTTT. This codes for CASSPKTDYNSPLHF.

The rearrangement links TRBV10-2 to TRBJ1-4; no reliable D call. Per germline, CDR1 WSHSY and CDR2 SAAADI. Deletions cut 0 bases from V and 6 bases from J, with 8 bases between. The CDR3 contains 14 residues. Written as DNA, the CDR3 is TGCGCCAGCAGTGAGTCGACTCTCGATGAAAAACTGTTTTTT. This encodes CASSESTLDEKLFF.

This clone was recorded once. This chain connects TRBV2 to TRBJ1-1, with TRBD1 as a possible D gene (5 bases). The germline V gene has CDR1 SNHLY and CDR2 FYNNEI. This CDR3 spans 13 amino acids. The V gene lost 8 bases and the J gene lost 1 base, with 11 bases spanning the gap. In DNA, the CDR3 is TGTGCCAGCGGCTCGACAGCGAACACTGAAGCTTTCTTT. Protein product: CASGSTANTEAFF. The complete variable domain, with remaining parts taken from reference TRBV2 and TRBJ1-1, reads EPEVTQTPSHQVTQMGQEVILRCVPISNHLYFYWYRQILGQKVEFLVSFYNNEISEKSEIFDDQFSVERPDGSNFTLKIRSTKLEDSAMYFCASGSTANTEAFFGQGTRLTVV.

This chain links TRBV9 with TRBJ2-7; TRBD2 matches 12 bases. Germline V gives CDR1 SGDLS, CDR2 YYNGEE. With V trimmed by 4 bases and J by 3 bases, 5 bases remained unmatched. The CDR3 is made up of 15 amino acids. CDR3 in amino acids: CASSPGLAGYYEQYF. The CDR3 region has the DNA TGTGCCAGCAGCCCCGGACTAGCGGGGTACTACGAGCAGTACTTC.

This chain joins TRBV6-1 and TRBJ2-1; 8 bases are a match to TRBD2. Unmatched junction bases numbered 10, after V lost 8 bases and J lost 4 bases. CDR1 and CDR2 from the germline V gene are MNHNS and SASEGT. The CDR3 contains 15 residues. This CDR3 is CASLGAGDTYNEQFF. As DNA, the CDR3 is TGTGCCAGCCTCGGAGCGGGGGATACTTACAATGAGCAGTTCTTC.

The CDR3 region is CASSQDAAGREKLFF. The CDR3 region has the DNA TGCGCCAGCAGCCAAGATGCGGCAGGGAGGGAAAAACTGTTTTTT. V is TRBV4-1 and J is TRBJ1-4; TRBD1 might be the D (5 bases). Trimming took 0 bases from V and 8 from J, leaving 13 bases between them. Germline CDR1 is MGHRA and CDR2 is YSYEKL. The length of the CDR3 is 15 residues.

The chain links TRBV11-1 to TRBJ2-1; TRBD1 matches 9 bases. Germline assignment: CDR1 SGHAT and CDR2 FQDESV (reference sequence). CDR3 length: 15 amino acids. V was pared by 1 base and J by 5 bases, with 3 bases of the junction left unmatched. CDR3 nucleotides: TGTGCCAGCAGCTTAGGGGACAGGGAACACAATGAGCAGTTCTTC. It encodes CASSLGDREHNEQFF. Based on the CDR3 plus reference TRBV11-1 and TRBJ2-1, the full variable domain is EAEVAQSPRYKITEKSQAVAFWCDPISGHATLYWYRQILGQGPELLVQFQDESVVDDSQLPKDRFSAERLKGVDSTLKIQPAELGDSAMYLCASSLGDREHNEQFFGPGTRLTVL.

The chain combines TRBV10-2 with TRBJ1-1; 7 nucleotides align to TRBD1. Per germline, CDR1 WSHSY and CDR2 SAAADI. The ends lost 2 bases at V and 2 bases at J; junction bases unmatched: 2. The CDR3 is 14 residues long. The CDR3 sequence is CASSETGANTEAFF. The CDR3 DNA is TGCGCCAGCAGTGAGACAGGGGCCAACACTGAAGCTTTCTTT.

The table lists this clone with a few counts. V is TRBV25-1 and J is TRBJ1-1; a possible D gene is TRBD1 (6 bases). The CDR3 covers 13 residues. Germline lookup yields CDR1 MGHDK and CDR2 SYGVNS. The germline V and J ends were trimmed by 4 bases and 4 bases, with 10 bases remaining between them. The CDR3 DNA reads TGTGCCAGCAGTGGGGGAGGGGGCACTGAAGCTTTCTTT. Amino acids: CASSGGGGTEAFF.

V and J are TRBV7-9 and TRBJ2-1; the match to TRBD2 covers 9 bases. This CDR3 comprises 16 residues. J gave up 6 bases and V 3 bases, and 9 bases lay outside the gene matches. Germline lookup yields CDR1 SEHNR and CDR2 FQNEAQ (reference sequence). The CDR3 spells CASSFRTSEDSNEQFF. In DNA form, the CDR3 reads TGTGCCAGCAGCTTTCGGACTAGCGAGGACTCCAATGAGCAGTTCTTC.

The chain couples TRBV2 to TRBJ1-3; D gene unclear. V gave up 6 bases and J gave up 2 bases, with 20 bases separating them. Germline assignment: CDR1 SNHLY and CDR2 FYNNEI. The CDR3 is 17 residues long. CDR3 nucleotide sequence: TGTGCCAGCAGCGAGACCCCTTCCGGGTCCACTGGAAACACCATATATTTT. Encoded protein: CASSETPSGSTGNTIYF.

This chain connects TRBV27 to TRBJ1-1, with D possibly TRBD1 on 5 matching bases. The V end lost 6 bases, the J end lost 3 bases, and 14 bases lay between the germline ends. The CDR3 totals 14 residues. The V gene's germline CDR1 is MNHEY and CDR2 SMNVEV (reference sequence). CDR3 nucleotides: TGTGCCAGCAGGATGCAGGGAAGGTACACTGAAGCTTTCTTT. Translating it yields CASRMQGRYTEAFF.

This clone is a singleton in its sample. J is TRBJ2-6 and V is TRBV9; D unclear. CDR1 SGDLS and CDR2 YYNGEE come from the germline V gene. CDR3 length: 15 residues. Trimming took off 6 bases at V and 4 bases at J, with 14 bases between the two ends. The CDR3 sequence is CASNLSDPGANVLTF. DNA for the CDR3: TGTGCCAGCAACCTCAGCGACCCCGGGGCCAACGTCCTGACTTTC. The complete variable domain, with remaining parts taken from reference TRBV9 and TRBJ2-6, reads DSGVTQTPKHLITATGQRVTLRCSPRSGDLSVYWYQQSLDQGLQFLIQYYNGEERAKGNILERFSAQQFPDLHSELNLSSLELGDSALYFCASNLSDPGANVLTFGAGSRLTVL.

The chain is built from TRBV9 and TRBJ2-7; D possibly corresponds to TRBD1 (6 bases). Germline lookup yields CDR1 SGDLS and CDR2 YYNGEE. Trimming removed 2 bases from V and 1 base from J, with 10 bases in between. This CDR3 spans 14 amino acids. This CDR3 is CASSVGQISYEQYF. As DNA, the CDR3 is TGTGCCAGCAGCGTCGGACAGATATCCTACGAGCAGTACTTC.

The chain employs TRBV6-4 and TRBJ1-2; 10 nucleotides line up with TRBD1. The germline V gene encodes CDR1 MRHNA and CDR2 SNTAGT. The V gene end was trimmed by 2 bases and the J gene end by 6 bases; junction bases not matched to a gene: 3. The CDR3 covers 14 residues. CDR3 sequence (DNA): TGTGCCAGCAGTGACCAAGGACAGGGGGATGGCTACACCTTC. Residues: CASSDQGQGDGYTF.

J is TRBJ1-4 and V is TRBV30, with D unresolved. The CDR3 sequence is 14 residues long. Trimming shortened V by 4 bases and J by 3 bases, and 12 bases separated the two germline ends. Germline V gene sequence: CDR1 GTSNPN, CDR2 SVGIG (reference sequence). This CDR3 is CAWKLWGANEKLFF. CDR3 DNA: TGTGCCTGGAAATTGTGGGGAGCTAATGAAAAACTGTTTTTT.

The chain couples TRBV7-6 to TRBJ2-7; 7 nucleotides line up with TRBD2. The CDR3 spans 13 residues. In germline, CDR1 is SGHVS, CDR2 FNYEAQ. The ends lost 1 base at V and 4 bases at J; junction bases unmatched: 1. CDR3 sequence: CASSLGGGYEQYF. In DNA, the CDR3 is TGTGCCAGCAGCTTAGGGGGGGGATACGAGCAGTACTTC.

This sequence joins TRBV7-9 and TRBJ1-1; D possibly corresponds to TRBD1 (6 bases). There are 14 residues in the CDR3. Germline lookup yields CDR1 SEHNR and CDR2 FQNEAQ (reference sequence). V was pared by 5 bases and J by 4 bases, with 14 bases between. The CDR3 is CASSAPGVRTEAFF. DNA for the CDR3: TGTGCCAGCAGCGCCCCAGGGGTTCGCACTGAAGCTTTCTTT.

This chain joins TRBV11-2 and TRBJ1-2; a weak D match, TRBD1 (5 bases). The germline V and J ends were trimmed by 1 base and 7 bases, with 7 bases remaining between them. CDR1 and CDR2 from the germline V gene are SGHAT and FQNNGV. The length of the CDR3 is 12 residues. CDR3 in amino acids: CASSLGTSGYTF. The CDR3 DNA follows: TGTGCCAGCAGCTTAGGGACAAGTGGCTACACCTTC.

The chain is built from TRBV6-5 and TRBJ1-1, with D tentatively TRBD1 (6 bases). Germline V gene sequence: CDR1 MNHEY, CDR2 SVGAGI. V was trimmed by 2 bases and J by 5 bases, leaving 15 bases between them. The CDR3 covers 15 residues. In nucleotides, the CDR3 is TGTGCCAGCAGTTACGGAACAGGGAGTCGGACTGAAGCTTTCTTT. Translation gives CASSYGTGSRTEAFF.